This T cell receptor (beta chain) was recovered during a study of blood T cell repertoires in COVID-19. Across the whole study: Samples taken during acute and convalescent COVID-19 were collected in the United States, Italy and Spain.

Original handling: Estimates of nucleated cell counts were drawn from the amplification of reference gene primers. The table came from immunoSEQ multiplex PCR; TCRdb's copy has only in-frame clones and leaves some out. V, J and clone size reflect that table, while D and trimming were determined from the DNA. Of over 25,000 clones in the sample, 78% are singletons; the top ten hold 30% to 40%. V lost 2 bases, J lost 5 bases, and 3 bases stayed unmatched. CDR1 is SGHKS, CDR2 YYEKEE, per germline (reference sequence). The CDR3 is made up of 14 amino acids. This chain connects TRBV5-5 to TRBJ2-2, with 7 positions matching TRBD1. The sequenced sample consisted of peripheral blood. The source is a man aged 80 or over with acute or convalescent COVID-19. CDR3 in amino acids: CASSFRQGTGELFF. In DNA, the CDR3 is TGTGCCAGCAGCTTTAGACAGGGTACCGGGGAGCTGTTTTTT.